This entry lists 27 T cell receptor beta chains sequenced from one sample in a study of cytomegalovirus exposure and HLA in healthy donors. The primer mix had 60 Vbeta and 13 Jbeta primers. Data came from immunoSEQ multiplex PCR; TCRdb stores just in-frame clones and leaves some out. The sample includes about 60,000 clones, approximately 80% of them seen just once. Sequencing was done on a sample of PBMCs. These receptor sequences come from a woman between 35 and 50 years old in good health and CMV-seropositive.

The V gene is TRBV1, the J gene TRBJ2-5; the table's D gene call, TRBD1, was not cross checked with the DNA. TRBV1 is a pseudogene locus. The length of the CDR3 is 17 residues. This CDR3 reads CTSSQDMPGPHQETQYF. The CDR3 nucleotides read TGCACCAGCAGCCAAGATATGCCAGGCCCGCACCAAGAGACCCAGTACTTC.

This chain uses TRBV11-2 with TRBJ1-2; 8 nucleotides align to TRBD1. Germline-derived CDR1 and CDR2 are SGHAT and FQNNGV. The CDR3 length is 16 residues. Trimming cost V 3 bases and J 2 bases; bases outside gene matches: 8. Here the CDR3 reads CASSLDAGTGNYGYTF. As DNA, the CDR3 is TGTGCCAGCAGCTTGGACGCCGGGACAGGCAACTATGGCTACACCTTC.

V gene TRBV7-2 combines with J gene TRBJ2-7, with D hard to call. Germline CDR1 and CDR2: SGHTA and FQGNSA. The V end lost 4 bases, the J end lost 4 bases, and 14 bases lay between the germline ends. There are 14 residues in the CDR3. Here the CDR3 reads CASSSKIDGYEQYF. In DNA form, the CDR3 reads TGTGCCAGCAGCTCGAAAATCGACGGGTACGAGCAGTACTTC. Full variable domain (outside the CDR3, taken from reference TRBV7-2 and TRBJ2-7): GAGVSQSPSNKVTEKGKDVELRCDPISGHTALYWYRQSLGQGLEFLIYFQGNSAPDKSGLPSDRFSAERTGGSVSTLTIQRTQQEDSAVYLCASSSKIDGYEQYFGPGTRLTVT.

This clone showed up just once. The chain employs TRBV27 and TRBJ2-5; 11 positions agree with TRBD2. The V and J ends lost 6 bases and 5 bases, in that order; junction bases with no gene match: 11. There are 16 residues in the CDR3. CDR1 and CDR2 (germline): MNHEY, SMNVEV (reference sequence). CDR3 bases: TGTGCCAGCAGGATTTATAGCGGGGGGGCACAGGAGACCCAGTACTTC. As protein: CASRIYSGGAQETQYF.

This clone was counted only a few times. The chain employs TRBV7-2 and TRBJ2-2, with 7 nucleotides matching TRBD2. Per germline, CDR1 SGHTA and CDR2 FQGNSA. The CDR3 length is 17 residues. The V and J ends lost 2 bases and 1 base, in that order; junction bases with no gene match: 7. DNA of the CDR3: TGTGCCAGCAGCTTAACTGCATGGGGGGGGAACACCGGGGAGCTGTTTTTT. Translated: CASSLTAWGGNTGELFF.

The chain is built from TRBV18 and TRBJ2-7; 8 bases map to TRBD1. The CDR3 is made up of 14 amino acids. V lost 3 bases, J lost 5 bases, and 6 bases stayed unmatched. The germline gives CDR1 KGHSH, CDR2 LQKENI. CDR3 DNA: TGTGCCAGCTCACCGGACAGGGTGGGCAACGAGCAGTACTTC. This encodes CASSPDRVGNEQYF.

This chain connects TRBV7-2 to TRBJ2-5, with 14 bases matching TRBD2. There are 19 residues in the CDR3. V lost 1 base and J lost 2; bases outside the gene matches: 9. Per germline, CDR1 SGHTA and CDR2 FQGNSA. CDR3 in amino acids: CASSLDRLAGGRWQETQYF. Written as DNA, the CDR3 is TGTGCCAGCAGCTTAGATCGACTAGCGGGGGGGCGGTGGCAAGAGACCCAGTACTTC.

The rearrangement links TRBV7-9 to TRBJ2-3; maybe TRBD1 (7 bases). The germline V gene has CDR1 SEHNR and CDR2 FQNEAQ (reference sequence). Trimming pared 5 bases from V and 5 bases from J, leaving 17 bases between. CDR3 length equals 15 residues. CDR3 in amino acids: CASSPRGDMGDTQYF. The CDR3 DNA follows: TGTGCCAGCAGCCCCAGGGGGGACATGGGAGATACGCAGTATTTT.

The chain uses TRBV9 and TRBJ2-7; TRBD2 agrees at 9 bases. The CDR3 runs to 15 residues. Germline V gives CDR1 SGDLS, CDR2 YYNGEE. The V gene end was trimmed by 4 bases and the J gene end by 3 bases; junction bases not matched to a gene: 8. The CDR3 sequence is CASSPGAGGVYEQYF. In nucleotides, the CDR3 is TGTGCCAGCAGCCCCGGGGCGGGGGGGGTCTACGAGCAGTACTTC.

The chain links TRBV5-1 to TRBJ2-2; 9 positions match TRBD1. The CDR3 extends over 17 amino acids. CDR1 and CDR2 (germline): SGHRS, YFSETQ. J lost 7 bases, V lost 2 bases, and 12 bases had no gene match. For the CDR3, the DNA is TGCGCCAGCAGCTTAGCAGAACAGGGGGCGCAAAGCGGGGAGCTGTTTTTT. Translating gives CASSLAEQGAQSGELFF.

The J gene is TRBJ2-7, the V gene TRBV7-2; D is undetermined. V was clipped by 5 bases and J by 3 bases, with 11 bases between them. CDR1 and CDR2 from the germline V gene are SGHTA and FQGNSA. The CDR3 is 13 residues long. The CDR3 here is CASSPRHLYEQYF. CDR3 DNA: TGTGCCAGCAGCCCCAGGCACCTCTACGAGCAGTACTTC.

The V and J genes are TRBV15 and TRBJ2-5; 9 bases agree with TRBD1. The CDR3 is made up of 16 amino acids. V shed 0 bases and J 4 bases; nucleotides not matched to a gene: 6. Per germline, CDR1 LNHNV and CDR2 YYDKDF (reference sequence). In DNA form, the CDR3 reads TGTGCCACCAGCAGAGATAGCACAGGGGGCGGAGAGACCCAGTACTTC. It is translated as CATSRDSTGGGETQYF.

The chain recombines TRBV30 with TRBJ2-1, with 7 bases lining up with TRBD2. The CDR3 covers 11 residues. CDR1 and CDR2 from the germline V gene are GTSNPN and SVGIG (reference sequence). CDR3 protein: CAVGRGHEQFF. Written as DNA, the CDR3 is TGTGCTGTAGGGAGGGGTCATGAGCAGTTCTTC.

This clone appeared a few times. The J gene is TRBJ1-1, the V gene TRBV10-2; 9 bases map to TRBD1. CDR1 is WSHSY and CDR2 is SAAADI in the germline V gene. There are 15 residues in the CDR3. The V and J ends lost 4 bases and 1 base, in that order; junction bases with no gene match: 4. CDR3 sequence (DNA): TGCGCCAGCAGTGTGTACAGGGGGCAGAACACTGAAGCTTTCTTT. Amino acid sequence: CASSVYRGQNTEAFF.

This chain uses TRBV28 with TRBJ1-2, with 7 bases fitting TRBD1. The CDR3 is made up of 14 amino acids. Germline V gives CDR1 MDHEN, CDR2 SYDVKM. J lost 7 bases, V lost 8 bases, and 13 bases had no gene match. CDR3 residues: CASWHPGAGGGYTF. The CDR3 DNA is TGTGCCAGCTGGCACCCTGGGGCAGGGGGTGGCTACACCTTC.

This clone has a handful of counts. The J gene is TRBJ1-1, the V gene TRBV6-6; unclear D gene. CDR1 is MNHNY, CDR2 SVGAGI, per germline (reference sequence). CDR3 length equals 13 residues. V lost 6 bases and J lost 0, with 8 bases in between. CDR3 nucleotides: TGTGCCAGCAGCGATACAGTGAACACTGAAGCTTTCTTT. This gives the protein CASSDTVNTEAFF.

This chain links TRBV30 with TRBJ2-7; 8 bases map to TRBD1. Germline lookup yields CDR1 GTSNPN and CDR2 SVGIG (reference sequence). The junction had 11 bases not matched to a gene; V was cut back by 5 bases and J by 5 bases. The CDR3 spans 14 residues. CDR3 in DNA: TGTGCCTGGGTTAAAACAGGGGGAGGAAACGAGCAGTACTTC. It specifies CAWVKTGGGNEQYF. The whole variable domain, remainder taken from reference TRBV30 and TRBJ2-7, is SQTIHQWPATLVQPVGSPLSLECTVEGTSNPNLYWYRQAAGRGLQLLFYSVGIGQISSEVPQNLSASRPQDRQFILSSKKLLLSDSGFYLCAWVKTGGGNEQYFGPGTRLTVT.

This clone was detected once. The chain recombines TRBV2 with TRBJ2-3; TRBD2 aligns across 8 bases. This CDR3 spans 14 amino acids. Germline CDR1 reads SNHLY; CDR2 reads FYNNEI. J was trimmed by 4 bases and V by 8 bases; bases with no gene match: 8. In DNA, the CDR3 is TGTGCCAGCGGAAACGTAGCGGGGTCAGATACGCAGTATTTT. As protein: CASGNVAGSDTQYF. The full variable domain, completed using reference TRBV2 and TRBJ2-3, is EPEVTQTPSHQVTQMGQEVILRCVPISNHLYFYWYRQILGQKVEFLVSFYNNEISEKSEIFDDQFSVERPDGSNFTLKIRSTKLEDSAMYFCASGNVAGSDTQYFGPGTRLTVL.

V usage is TRBV2 and J usage is TRBJ2-7; a weak D match, TRBD1 (5 bases). V was shortened by 4 bases and J by 6 bases, with 10 bases between the two germline ends. The germline gives CDR1 SNHLY, CDR2 FYNNEI. CDR3 length: 12 amino acids. The CDR3, as DNA: TGTGCCAGCAGTGGCCTTAGGGGCGAGCAGTACTTC. It specifies CASSGLRGEQYF.

Written as DNA, the CDR3 is TGTGCCAGCAGAGGGGCAGGGGGATGGAATCAGCCCCAGCATTTT. It codes for CASRGAGGWNQPQHF. The chain carries TRBV27 and TRBJ1-5; 7 bases are a match to TRBD1. V shed 6 bases and J 4 bases; nucleotides not matched to a gene: 9. Germline V gene data show CDR1 as MNHEY and CDR2 as SMNVEV (reference sequence). The CDR3 spans 15 residues.

This chain uses TRBV6-5 with TRBJ2-2, with 9 bases matching TRBD1. With V trimmed by 7 bases and J by 1 base, 4 bases remained unmatched. The germline V gene encodes CDR1 MNHEY and CDR2 SVGAGI. The CDR3 is 15 amino acids. The CDR3 bases are TGTGCCAGCATTCAGGACAGGGGGAACACCGGGGAGCTGTTTTTT. Translating gives CASIQDRGNTGELFF.

As for this clone: An end of the junction differs from the germline gene, which may be a read error. The chain links TRBV7-9 to TRBJ1-6, with 12 bases fitting TRBD1. The CDR3 has 18 amino acids. Germline CDR1 reads SEHNR; CDR2 reads FQNEAQ (reference sequence). CDR3: CSSSFRGTGGFGNSPLHF. CDR3 in DNA: TGTTCCAGCAGCTTCCGCGGGACAGGGGGCTTTGGGAATTCACCCCTCCACTTT.

The V call is TRBV25-1, the J call TRBJ2-7; 9 bases are shared with TRBD1. With 4 bases clipped from V and 5 bases from J, the junction kept 9 bases outside the gene matches. The CDR3 runs 15 residues. The V gene's germline CDR1 is MGHDK and CDR2 SYGVNS. CDR3 bases: TGTGCCAGCAGTGGGAACAGGGGGCTTATCCACGAGCAGTACTTC. Protein product: CASSGNRGLIHEQYF.

The rearrangement links TRBV5-8 to TRBJ1-5; TRBD1 matches at 9 bases. The CDR3 sequence is 18 residues long. The V segment lost 4 bases and the J segment 7 bases; nucleotides outside the gene matches: 18. The germline gives CDR1 SGHTS, CDR2 YDEGEE. The CDR3 sequence: CASSKHLLSQGAHQPQHF. The CDR3 DNA is TGTGCCAGCAGCAAACACCTCTTGTCACAGGGGGCTCACCAGCCCCAGCATTTT.

The sample holds one count of this clone. This chain connects TRBV4-1 to TRBJ1-5; D might be TRBD1 (6 bases). Trimming cost V 4 bases and J 11 bases, with 15 bases left between them. Germline assignment: CDR1 MGHRA and CDR2 YSYEKL. The CDR3 contains 13 residues. The CDR3 protein is CASSLRQAEAQHF. CDR3 nucleotides: TGCGCCAGCAGCCTCCGACAGGCAGAGGCCCAGCATTTT.

The chain joins TRBV5-1 to TRBJ1-6; weak D call: TRBD1 (5 bases). The CDR3 covers 14 residues. Germline V CDR1 and CDR2: SGHRS, YFSETQ. V was shortened by 3 bases and J by 8 bases, with 12 bases between the two germline ends. The CDR3 is CASSSGISYSPLHF. CDR3 sequence (DNA): TGCGCCAGCAGCTCAGGGATTTCGTATTCACCCCTCCACTTT.

The chain couples TRBV5-1 to TRBJ2-7; maybe TRBD1 (6 bases). This CDR3 is built from 14 residues. Trimming shortened V by 2 bases and J by 6 bases, and 15 bases separated the two germline ends. The germline CDR1 and CDR2 sequences are SGHRS and YFSETQ. The CDR3 coding sequence is TGCGCCAGCAGCTTCACCGGGACAACCGTCGAGCAGTACTTC. Protein product: CASSFTGTTVEQYF.